This TCR beta chain derives from a study of breast tumors, draining lymph nodes, adjacent tissues. In its sample, this clonotype was seen many times. Its matching antigen is unknown. A clone one base away is much larger, so this may be a read error. TCRdb analysed the multiplex PCR reads with MiXCR anew, one entry per CDR3 protein. The sample has fewer than 25,000 distinct CDR3 sequences; about 41% are singletons. The CDR3 spans 13 residues. Deletions cut 5 bases from V and 4 bases from J, with 12 bases between. CDR1 and CDR2 (germline): SGHNT, YYREEE (reference sequence). Whole-study results and caveats: Compared with lymph nodes, tumors were less diverse; compared with nontumor tissue, more. Luminal-like breast cancer showed significantly greater tumor-nontumor repertoire similarity than basal-like breast cancer did. Data only fit, rather than demonstrated, lymph node origin of most tumor T cells.

The sample taken for sequencing was breast tumor tissue. The TCR comes from a female donor with breast cancer. Some clones in this sample may be carry-over from other donors' samples. J is TRBJ2-5 and V is TRBV5-4; D is unclear. The CDR3 DNA reads as TGTGCCAGCAGATCGAACACAGCAGAGACCCAGTACTTC. Its protein is CASRSNTAETQYF.